This TCR beta chain was obtained from a study of blood T cell repertoires in COVID-19. Looking at the study overall: The study drew acute and convalescent COVID-19 samples from the United States, Italy and Spain. PBMCs, B-cell-depleted T cells, or T cells provided the cDNA or gDNA that made up the material.

This CDR3 has 13 residues. CDR1 is KGHSH, CDR2 LQKENI, per germline. V gave up 4 bases and J gave up 1 base, with 6 bases separating them. Profiled with immunoSEQ multiplex PCR; TCRdb holds only in-frame clones, not every one. This sample has about 130,000 clones; roughly 86% occur once, and the top ten carry over 3.5%. This TCR was sampled from a woman between 55 and 75 years old with acute or convalescent COVID-19. The material sequenced was peripheral blood. The rearrangement links TRBV18 to TRBJ2-3, with D maybe TRBD2 (6 bases). The CDR3 spells CASSRGGTDTQYF. The CDR3, as DNA: TGTGCCAGCTCACGGGGGGGCACAGATACGCAGTATTTT.